This is a list of T cell receptor beta chains from one sample in a study of cytomegalovirus exposure and HLA in healthy donors. Produced via immunoSEQ multiplex PCR; TCRdb's table is partial and in-frame only. The data show 160,000 or so clones, with roughly four fifths seen just once and 8.5% held by the top ten. Sequencing used PBMCs. The source is a male donor in good health and CMV-seropositive. The CDR3 runs from the conserved cysteine through the conserved F or W. The order of the fields is J gene, V gene, clone size, D gene, CDR3 DNA, CDR3 protein. The D gene is left open where the match is weak. A clone size is listed for some rows: how often the clone was seen (once, few, many), or a class if it is expanded.

>TRBJ1-2|TRBV19|.|.
TGTGCCAGTAGTATAAATCAGAGGTGGGGCTACACCTTC
CASSINQRWGYTF
>TRBJ2-7|TRBV6-5|.|TRBD1
TGTGCCAGCAGGCGGACAGGGACCTACGAGCAGTACTTC
CASRRTGTYEQYF
>TRBJ1-2|TRBV28|.|.
TGTGCCAGCAGTCAAGACATGGCTAACTATGGCTACACCTTC
CASSQDMANYGYTF
>TRBJ1-2|TRBV20-1|.|TRBD1
TGCAGTGCCGCAAGACAGGGTGGCTACACCTTC
CSAARQGGYTF
>TRBJ2-7|TRBV19|few|TRBD1
TGTGCCAGTAGTCCAATTGTGGGACAGGGGTACGAGCAGTACTTC
CASSPIVGQGYEQYF
>TRBJ2-6|TRBV5-6|once|.
TGTGCCAGCAGCTTGTTAGGCTCTGGGGCCAACGGCCTGACTTTC
CASSLLGSGANGLTF
>TRBJ2-6|TRBV30|.|TRBD2
TGTGCCTGGCAGAGGGAGGGCTCTGGGGCCAACGTCCTGACTTTC
CAWQREGSGANVLTF
>TRBJ1-3|TRBV9|.|.
TGTGCCAGCAGCGCTCCAGGGTTCTCTGAAAACACCATATATTTT
CASSAPGFSENTIYF
>TRBJ1-2|TRBV13|few|.
TGTGCCAGCAGCTTATTTGTGGGGGGACGGACTAACTATGGCTACACCTTC
CASSLFVGGRTNYGYTF
>TRBJ1-4|TRBV25-1|.|TRBD1
TGTGCCAGCAGTGAGTGGACAGGGGTCGGAAAACTGTTTTTT
CASSEWTGVGKLFF
>TRBJ1-2|TRBV6-5|.|TRBD1
TGTGCCAGCAGGGGGACAGGGGGAAACTATGGCTACACCTTC
CASRGTGGNYGYTF
>TRBJ1-1|TRBV11-2|.|.
TGTGCCAGCAGCTTCGGCGGTTGGGACAAGGGTACTGAAGCTTTCTTT
CASSFGGWDKGTEAFF
>TRBJ2-3|TRBV7-6|.|TRBD1
TGTGCCAGCGGGAAAGGACAGGGGGCTCCAGATACGCAGTATTTT
CASGKGQGAPDTQYF
>TRBJ1-1|TRBV6-5|.|.
TGTGCTAGTACAGGCCCCACTGAAGCTTTCTTT
CASTGPTEAFF
>TRBJ2-3|TRBV10-3|.|TRBD2
TGTGCCATCAACCCTAGCGGGCGCGGCACAGATACGCAGTATTTT
CAINPSGRGTDTQYF
>TRBJ1-1|TRBV28|.|TRBD1
TGTGCCAGCAGTCTCCGACAGGGGTTAAACACTGAAGCTTTCTTT
CASSLRQGLNTEAFF
>TRBJ1-1|TRBV30|once|.
TGTGCCTGGAGTCCGCACAGGGTCAACACTGAAGCTTTCTTT
CAWSPHRVNTEAFF
>TRBJ1-1|TRBV27|.|.
TGTGCCAGCAGTCCAAGGCCGGGAAGAGGGACTGAAGCTTTCTTT
CASSPRPGRGTEAFF
>TRBJ2-7|TRBV11-2|once|.
TGTGCCAGCAGAACGGGACTCTCTAGGGACGAGCAGTACTTC
CASRTGLSRDEQYF
>TRBJ1-2|TRBV10-3|.|.
TGTGCCATCAAGGTTGAAGGGGGTGGCTACACCTTC
CAIKVEGGGYTF
>TRBJ1-1|TRBV10-3|.|.
TGTGCCACCCTAATCCTCCAGGGTCAGAACACTGAAGCTTTCTTT
CATLILQGQNTEAFF
>TRBJ2-6|TRBV19|.|TRBD1
TGTGCCACAAAGGGACAGACTTTCTCTGGGGCCAACGTCCTGACTTTC
CATKGQTFSGANVLTF
>TRBJ1-6|TRBV30|few|.
TGTGCCTGGAGTAAAGGAGGGGCGTTAAGGGATTCACCCCTCCACTTT
CAWSKGGALRDSPLHF
>TRBJ1-1|TRBV29-1|once|.
TGCAGCGTTGATGCTGGGGGCGGCACTGAAGCTTTCTTT
CSVDAGGGTEAFF
>TRBJ1-4|TRBV28|.|.
TGTGCCAGCAGCTACAGACTAAACTATAGAAAACTGTTTTTT
CASSYRLNYRKLFF
>TRBJ2-7|TRBV19|once|TRBD2
TGTGCCAGTAGTAACGCGGGACTAGCGTACGAGCAGTACTTC
CASSNAGLAYEQYF
>TRBJ2-1|TRBV5-1|few|TRBD2
TGCGCCAGCAGCTACCGACAGGGGACTAGCGGGAGAGAGCAGTTCTTC
CASSYRQGTSGREQFF
>TRBJ1-5|TRBV28|.|.
TGTGCCAGCAGTAGAGATAGCAATCAGCCCCAGCATTTT
CASSRDSNQPQHF
>TRBJ2-3|TRBV28|.|.
TGTGCCAGCAATCTACCTAGCACAGATACGCAGTATTTT
CASNLPSTDTQYF
>TRBJ2-7|TRBV6-1|.|TRBD1
TGTGCCAGCAGAGACCGACAGGGTGGGGGCTACGAGCAGTACTTC
CASRDRQGGGYEQYF
>TRBJ2-5|TRBV7-9|.|TRBD2
TGTGCCAGCAGCAAAGGCCTAGCGGGGGGACGCTTCCAAGAGACCCAGTACTTC
CASSKGLAGGRFQETQYF
>TRBJ1-2|TRBV5-4|.|.
TGTGCCAGCAGCCCTAGGGGAGGGACGGACTATGGCTACACCTTC
CASSPRGGTDYGYTF
>TRBJ1-5|TRBV2|.|.
TGTGCCAGCAGCGAGGGAGGCAGGCGAAGCAATCAGCCCCAGCATTTT
CASSEGGRRSNQPQHF